The clone carrying this TCR beta chain has only a few counts. Trimming at V came to 0 bases and at J to 9 bases, leaving 0 bases not matched to a gene. This CDR3 spans 14 amino acids. Per germline, CDR1 MNHEY and CDR2 SVGEGT. The data belong to a study of T cells in Graves' hyperthyroidism and ophthalmopathy. Authors of the study amplified TCR beta CDR3 regions from RNA transcripts. HTBI primers drove first-round RT-PCR of the TCR CDR3. MiXCR, applied by TCRdb to the multiplex PCR reads, yields one record per CDR3 protein. The sample lists hundreds of thousands of distinct CDR3 sequences, around 13% occurring once.

This sequence was found in a woman younger than 35 with Graves' hyperthyroidism. The chain recombines TRBV6-2 or TRBV6-3 with TRBJ2-1, with TRBD1 identical over 12 bases. What was sequenced was blood. The CDR3 DNA reads TGTGCCAGCAGTTACTCGGGACAGGGGGCTGAGCAGTTCTTC. It is translated as CASSYSGQGAEQFF.